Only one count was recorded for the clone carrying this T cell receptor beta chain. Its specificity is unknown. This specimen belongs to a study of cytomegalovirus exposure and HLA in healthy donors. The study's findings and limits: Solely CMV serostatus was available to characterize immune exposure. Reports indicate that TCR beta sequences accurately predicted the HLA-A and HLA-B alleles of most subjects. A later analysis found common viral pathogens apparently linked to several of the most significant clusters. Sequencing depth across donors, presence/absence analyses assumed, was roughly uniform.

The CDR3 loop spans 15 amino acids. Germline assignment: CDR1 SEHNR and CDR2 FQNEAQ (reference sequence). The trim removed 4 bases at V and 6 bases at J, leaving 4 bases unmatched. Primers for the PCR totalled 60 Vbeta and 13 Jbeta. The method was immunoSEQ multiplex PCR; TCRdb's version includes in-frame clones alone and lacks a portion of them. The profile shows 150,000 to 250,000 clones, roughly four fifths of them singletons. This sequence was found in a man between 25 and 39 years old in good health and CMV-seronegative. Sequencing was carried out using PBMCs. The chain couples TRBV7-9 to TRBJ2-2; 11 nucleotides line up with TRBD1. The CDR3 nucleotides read TGTGCCAGCAGCTACCCGGGACAGGGGGCCGGGGAGCTGTTTTTT. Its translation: CASSYPGQGAGELFF. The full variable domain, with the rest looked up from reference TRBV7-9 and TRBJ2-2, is DTGVSQNPRHKITKRGQNVTFRCDPISEHNRLYWYRQTLGQGPEFLTYFQNEAQLEKSRLLSDRFSAERPKGSFSTLEIQRTEQGDSAMYLCASSYPGQGAGELFFGEGSRLTVL.